The TCR beta chain described here comes from a study of cytomegalovirus exposure and HLA in healthy donors. General observations from the study: Upon later analysis, HLA-associated TCR beta chains proved more clonally expanded than other, equally common chains. Analyzed later, most CMV-associated TCR beta chains appeared HLA-restricted. Most subjects' HLA-A and HLA-B alleles were reportedly predicted from TCR beta sequences.

The PCR employed 60 Vbeta primers together with 13 Jbeta primers. Method: immunoSEQ multiplex PCR; TCRdb's copy keeps in-frame clones and lacks some. The data show fewer than 140,000 clones, 60% to 80% seen once. Concerning this clone: Its antigen is unidentified. Other DNA sequences in this specimen translate into the identical CDR3.

This clonotype was obtained from a man aged 40-49 years in good health and CMV-seronegative. The sample taken for sequencing was PBMCs.

The CDR3 protein is CASTRGSGNTIYF. CDR3 in DNA: TGTGCCAGCACCCGGGGGTCTGGAAACACCATATATTTT. The rearrangement uses TRBV6-5 and TRBJ1-3; possible D gene TRBD1, 5 bases. The length of the CDR3 is 13 residues. V was shortened by 7 bases and J by 1 base, with 8 bases between the two germline ends. The germline V gene has CDR1 MNHEY and CDR2 SVGAGI.